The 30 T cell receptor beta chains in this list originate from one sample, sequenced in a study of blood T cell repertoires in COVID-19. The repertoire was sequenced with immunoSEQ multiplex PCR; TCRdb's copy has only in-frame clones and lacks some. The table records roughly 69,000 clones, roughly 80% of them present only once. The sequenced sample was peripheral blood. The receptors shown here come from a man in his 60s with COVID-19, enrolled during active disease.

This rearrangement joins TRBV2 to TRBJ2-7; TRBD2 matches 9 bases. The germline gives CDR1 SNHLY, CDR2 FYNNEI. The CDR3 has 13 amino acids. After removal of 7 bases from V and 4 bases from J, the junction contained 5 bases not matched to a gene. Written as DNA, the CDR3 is TGTGCCAGCAAAACGACTAGCGGTTACGAGCAGTACTTC. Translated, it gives CASKTTSGYEQYF.

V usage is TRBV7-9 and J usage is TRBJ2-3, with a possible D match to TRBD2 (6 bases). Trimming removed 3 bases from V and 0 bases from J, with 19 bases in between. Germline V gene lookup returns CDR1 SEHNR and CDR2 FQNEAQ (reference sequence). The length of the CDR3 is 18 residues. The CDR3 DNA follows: TGTGCCAGCAGCTTTGCCCCAATAAGGACTACTAGCACAGATACGCAGTATTTT. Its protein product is CASSFAPIRTTSTDTQYF.

The CDR3 coding sequence is TGTGCCAGCAGGGATATAGCGGAAATTGCCTACGAGCAGTACTTC. The encoded protein is CASRDIAEIAYEQYF. V is TRBV2 and J is TRBJ2-7; the D gene is possibly TRBD2 (6 bases). The CDR3 has 15 residues. V shed 6 bases and J shed 2 bases, with 17 bases lying between them. Germline CDR1 SNHLY, CDR2 FYNNEI.

The CDR3 loop is CASSLEGTSYDSYEQYF. CDR3 DNA sequence: TGTGCCAGCAGCTTAGAGGGGACTAGTTACGACTCCTACGAGCAGTACTTC. The chain couples TRBV11-3 to TRBJ2-7; 8 positions agree with TRBD2. Losses at the gene ends were 0 bases for V and 0 bases for J; bases not matched to a gene: 7. The CDR3 extends over 17 amino acids. Germline CDR1 reads SGHNT; CDR2 reads YENEEA.

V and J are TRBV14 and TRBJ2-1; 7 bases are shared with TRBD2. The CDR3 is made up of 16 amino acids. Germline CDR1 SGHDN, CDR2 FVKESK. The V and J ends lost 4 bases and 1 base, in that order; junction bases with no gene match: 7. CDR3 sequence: CASSRSSGTSYNEQFF. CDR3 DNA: TGTGCCAGCAGCCGCTCTAGCGGTACATCCTACAATGAGCAGTTCTTC.

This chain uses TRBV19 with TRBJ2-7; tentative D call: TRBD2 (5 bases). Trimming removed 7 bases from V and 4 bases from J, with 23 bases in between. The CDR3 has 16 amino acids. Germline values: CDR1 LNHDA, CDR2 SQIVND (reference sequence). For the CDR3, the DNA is TGTGCCAGTACCCCACGAGCGGCGAGTAGCCTTTACGAGCAGTACTTC. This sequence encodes CASTPRAASSLYEQYF.

CDR3: CASSFSGSSYNEQFF. CDR3 sequence (DNA): TGTGCCAGCAGTTTTAGCGGGAGCTCCTACAATGAGCAGTTCTTC. The chain is built from TRBV27 and TRBJ2-1, with 9 bases lining up with TRBD2. The germline V gene encodes CDR1 MNHEY and CDR2 SMNVEV (reference sequence). The CDR3 runs 15 residues. The J segment lost 0 bases and the V segment lost 3 bases, leaving 0 bases of the junction unmatched.

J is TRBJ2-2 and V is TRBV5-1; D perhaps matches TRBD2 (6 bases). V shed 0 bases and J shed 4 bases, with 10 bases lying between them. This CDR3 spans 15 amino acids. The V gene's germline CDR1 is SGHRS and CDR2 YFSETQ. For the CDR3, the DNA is TGCGCCAGCAGCTTGGTCCGGGGAGGCACCGGGGAGCTGTTTTTT. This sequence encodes CASSLVRGGTGELFF. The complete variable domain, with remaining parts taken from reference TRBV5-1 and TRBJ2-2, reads KAGVTQTPRYLIKTRGQQVTLSCSPISGHRSVSWYQQTPGQGLQFLFEYFSETQRNKGNFPGRFSGRQFSNSRSEMNVSTLELGDSALYLCASSLVRGGTGELFFGEGSRLTVL.

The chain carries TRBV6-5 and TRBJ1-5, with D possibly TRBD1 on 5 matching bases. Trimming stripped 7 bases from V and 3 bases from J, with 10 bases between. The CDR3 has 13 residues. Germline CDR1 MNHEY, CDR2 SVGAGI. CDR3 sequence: CASIQGPNQPQHF. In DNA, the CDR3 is TGTGCCAGCATTCAGGGTCCCAATCAGCCCCAGCATTTT.

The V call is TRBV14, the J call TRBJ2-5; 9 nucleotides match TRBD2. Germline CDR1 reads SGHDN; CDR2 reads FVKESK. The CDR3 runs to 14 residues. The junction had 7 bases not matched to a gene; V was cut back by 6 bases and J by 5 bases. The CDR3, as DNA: TGTGCCAGCAGACTAGCGGGCACCAAGGAGACCCAGTACTTC. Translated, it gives CASRLAGTKETQYF.

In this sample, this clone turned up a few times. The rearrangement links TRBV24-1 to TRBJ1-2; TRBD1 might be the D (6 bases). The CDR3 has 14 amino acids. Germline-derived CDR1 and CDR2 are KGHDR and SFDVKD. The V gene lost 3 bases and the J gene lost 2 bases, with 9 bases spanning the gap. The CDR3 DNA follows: TGTGCCACCAGTGATCCGACAGGAAACTATGGCTACACCTTC. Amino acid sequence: CATSDPTGNYGYTF.

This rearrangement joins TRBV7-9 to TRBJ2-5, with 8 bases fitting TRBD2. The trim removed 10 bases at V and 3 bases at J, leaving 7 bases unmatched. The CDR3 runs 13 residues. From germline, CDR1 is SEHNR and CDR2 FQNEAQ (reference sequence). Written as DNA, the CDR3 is TGTGCCACGCTAACTAGCGGAAAAGAGACCCAGTACTTC. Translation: CATLTSGKETQYF.

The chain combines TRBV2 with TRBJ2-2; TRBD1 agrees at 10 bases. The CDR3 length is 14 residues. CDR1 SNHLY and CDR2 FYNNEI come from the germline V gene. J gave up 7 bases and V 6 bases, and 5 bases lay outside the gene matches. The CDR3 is CASRGTGAGGELFF. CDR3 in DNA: TGTGCCAGCAGGGGGACAGGGGCAGGCGGGGAGCTGTTTTTT.

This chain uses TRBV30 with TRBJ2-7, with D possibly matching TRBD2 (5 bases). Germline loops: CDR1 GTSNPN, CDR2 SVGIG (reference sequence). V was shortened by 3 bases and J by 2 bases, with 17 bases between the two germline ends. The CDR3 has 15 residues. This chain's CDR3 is CAWRLGGGQTYEQYF. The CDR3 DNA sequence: TGTGCCTGGAGACTCGGAGGCGGGCAGACCTACGAGCAGTACTTC.

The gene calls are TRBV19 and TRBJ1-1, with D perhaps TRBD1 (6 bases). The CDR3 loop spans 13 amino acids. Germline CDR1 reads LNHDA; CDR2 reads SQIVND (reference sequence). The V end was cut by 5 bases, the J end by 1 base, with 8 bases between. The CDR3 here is CASSLQGNTEAFF. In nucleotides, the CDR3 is TGTGCCAGTAGTTTACAGGGGAACACTGAAGCTTTCTTT. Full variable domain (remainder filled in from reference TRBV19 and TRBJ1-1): DGGITQSPKYLFRKEGQNVTLSCEQNLNHDAMYWYRQDPGQGLRLIYYSQIVNDFQKGDIAEGYSVSREKKESFPLTVTSAQKNPTAFYLCASSLQGNTEAFFGQGTRLTVV.

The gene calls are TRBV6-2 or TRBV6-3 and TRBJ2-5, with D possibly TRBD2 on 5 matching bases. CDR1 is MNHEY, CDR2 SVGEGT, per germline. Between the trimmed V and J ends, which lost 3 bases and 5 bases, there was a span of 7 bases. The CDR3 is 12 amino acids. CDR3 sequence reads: CASSYPGETQYF. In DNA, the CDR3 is TGTGCCAGCAGTTATCCGGGGGAGACCCAGTACTTC.

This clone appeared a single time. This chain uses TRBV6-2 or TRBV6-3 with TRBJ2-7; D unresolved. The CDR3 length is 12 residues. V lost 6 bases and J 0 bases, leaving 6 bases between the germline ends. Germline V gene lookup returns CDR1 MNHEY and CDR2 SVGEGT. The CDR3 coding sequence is TGTGCCAGCAGCATGAGCTCCTACGAGCAGTACTTC. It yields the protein CASSMSSYEQYF.

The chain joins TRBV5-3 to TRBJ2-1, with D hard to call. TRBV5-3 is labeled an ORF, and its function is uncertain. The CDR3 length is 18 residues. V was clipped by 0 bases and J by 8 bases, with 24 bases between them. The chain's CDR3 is CARSLAPLVIPLIHEQFF. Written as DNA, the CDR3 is TGTGCCAGAAGCTTGGCCCCTTTAGTAATTCCCCTAATTCATGAGCAGTTCTTC.

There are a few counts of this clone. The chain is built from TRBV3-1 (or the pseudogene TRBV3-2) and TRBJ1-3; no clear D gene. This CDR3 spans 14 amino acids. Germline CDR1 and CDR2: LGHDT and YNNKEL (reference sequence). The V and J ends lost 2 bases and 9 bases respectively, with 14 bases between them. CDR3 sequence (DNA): TGTGCCAGCAGCCAATTGTCAGCGGGAGGCACCATATATTTT. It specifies CASSQLSAGGTIYF.

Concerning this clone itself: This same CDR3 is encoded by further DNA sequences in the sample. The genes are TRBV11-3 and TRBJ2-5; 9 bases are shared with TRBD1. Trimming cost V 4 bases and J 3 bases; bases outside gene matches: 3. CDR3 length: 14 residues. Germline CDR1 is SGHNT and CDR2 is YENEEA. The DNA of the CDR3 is TGTGCCAGCAGCTCCCGGACAGGGGAAGAGACCCAGTACTTC. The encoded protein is CASSSRTGEETQYF. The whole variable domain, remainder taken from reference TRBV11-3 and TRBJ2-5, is EAGVVQSPRYKIIEKKQPVAFWCNPISGHNTLYWYLQNLGQGPELLIRYENEEAVDDSQLPKDRFSAERLKGVDSTLKIQPAELGDSAVYLCASSSRTGEETQYFGPGTRLLVL.

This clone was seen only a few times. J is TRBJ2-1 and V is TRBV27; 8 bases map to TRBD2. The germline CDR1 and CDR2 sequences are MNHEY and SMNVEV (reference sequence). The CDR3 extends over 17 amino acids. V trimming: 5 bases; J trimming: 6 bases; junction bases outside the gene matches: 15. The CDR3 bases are TGTGCCAGCAGTCCGACCCTCAGCGGGAGAAGGGTCAATGAGCAGTTCTTC. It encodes CASSPTLSGRRVNEQFF.

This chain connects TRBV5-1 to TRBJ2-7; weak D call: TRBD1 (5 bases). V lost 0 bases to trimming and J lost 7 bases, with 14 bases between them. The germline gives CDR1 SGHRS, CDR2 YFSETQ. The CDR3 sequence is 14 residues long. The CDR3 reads CASSLDTGSGEQYF. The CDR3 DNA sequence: TGCGCCAGCAGCTTGGATACAGGATCTGGAGAGCAGTACTTC.

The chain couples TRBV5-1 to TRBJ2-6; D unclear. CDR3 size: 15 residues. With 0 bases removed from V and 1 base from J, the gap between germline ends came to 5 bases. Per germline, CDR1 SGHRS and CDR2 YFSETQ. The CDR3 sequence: CASSLAESGANVLTF. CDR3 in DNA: TGCGCCAGCAGCTTGGCGGAGTCTGGGGCCAACGTCCTGACTTTC.

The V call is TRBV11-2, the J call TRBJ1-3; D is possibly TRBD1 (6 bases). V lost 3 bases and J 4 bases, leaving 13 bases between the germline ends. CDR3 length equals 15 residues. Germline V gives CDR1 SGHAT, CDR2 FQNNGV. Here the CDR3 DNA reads TGTGCCAGCAGCTTGGACAGAATCTCCGGAAACACCATATATTTT. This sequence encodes CASSLDRISGNTIYF.

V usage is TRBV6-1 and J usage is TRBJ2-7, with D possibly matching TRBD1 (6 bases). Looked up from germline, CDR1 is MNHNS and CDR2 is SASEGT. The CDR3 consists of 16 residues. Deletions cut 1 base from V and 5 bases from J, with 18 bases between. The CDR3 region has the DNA TGTGCCAGCAGTGAAGAGGTGAGCAGGGGAATCCACGAGCAGTACTTC. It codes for CASSEEVSRGIHEQYF.

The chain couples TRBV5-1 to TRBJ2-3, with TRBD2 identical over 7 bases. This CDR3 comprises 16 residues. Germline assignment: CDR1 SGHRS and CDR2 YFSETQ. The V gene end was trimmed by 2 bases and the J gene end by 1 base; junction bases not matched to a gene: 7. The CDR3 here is CASSFSAGTGTDTQYF. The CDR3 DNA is TGCGCCAGCAGCTTCTCAGCGGGAACCGGCACAGATACGCAGTATTTT.

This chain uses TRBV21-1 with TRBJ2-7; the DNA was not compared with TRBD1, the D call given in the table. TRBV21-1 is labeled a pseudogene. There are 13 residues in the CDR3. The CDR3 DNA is TGTGCCAGCAGCAAAGGACAGGGGAACGAGCAGTACTTC. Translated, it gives CASSKGQGNEQYF.

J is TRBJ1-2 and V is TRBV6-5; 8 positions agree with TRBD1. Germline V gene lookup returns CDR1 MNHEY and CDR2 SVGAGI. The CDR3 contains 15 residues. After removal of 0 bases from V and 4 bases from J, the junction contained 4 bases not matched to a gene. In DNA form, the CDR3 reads TGTGCCAGCAGTTACTCGGACAGGGCTTCCTATGGCTACACCTTC. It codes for CASSYSDRASYGYTF.

CDR3 nucleotide sequence: TGTGCCAGCTCACCGGCCCCTAGCACAGATACGCAGTATTTT. Protein product: CASSPAPSTDTQYF. J is TRBJ2-3 and V is TRBV18; D not resolved. V dropped 3 bases and J dropped 0 bases, with 7 bases sitting between them. Germline loops: CDR1 KGHSH, CDR2 LQKENI. This CDR3 has 14 amino acids.

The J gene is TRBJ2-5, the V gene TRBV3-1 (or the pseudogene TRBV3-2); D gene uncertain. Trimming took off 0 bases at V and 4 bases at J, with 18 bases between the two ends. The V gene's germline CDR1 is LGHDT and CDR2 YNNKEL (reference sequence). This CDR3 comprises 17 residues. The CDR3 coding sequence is TGTGCCAGCAGCCAAGATCCCCCAGAGGCCCCAAGAGAGACCCAGTACTTC. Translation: CASSQDPPEAPRETQYF.